These 25 T cell receptor beta chains were all obtained from the same sample, sequenced in a study of immune cell composition in non-small cell lung cancer. Measured with immunoSEQ multiplex PCR; TCRdb has only the in-frame clones, and not every one. This sample has over 4,000 clones, with approximately 83% found just once. Sequencing input: lung tumor tissue. These TCRs come from a human donor with non-small cell lung cancer.

V is TRBV15 and J is TRBJ1-5; 7 nucleotides align to TRBD1. Germline values: CDR1 LNHNV, CDR2 YYDKDF (reference sequence). The CDR3 covers 13 residues. After removal of 3 bases from V and 5 bases from J, the junction contained 1 base not matched to a gene. CDR3 sequence (DNA): TGTGCCACCAGCAGCACAGGGGATCAGCCCCAGCATTTT. Amino acid sequence: CATSSTGDQPQHF.

This clone was observed once. The CDR3 DNA sequence: TGTGCCAGCAGGGGACTAGGGATCTACAATGAGCAGTTCTTC. Protein product: CASRGLGIYNEQFF. The chain links TRBV2 to TRBJ2-1; 8 nucleotides agree with TRBD2. Germline lookup yields CDR1 SNHLY and CDR2 FYNNEI. This CDR3 has 14 amino acids. V trimming: 6 bases; J trimming: 3 bases; junction bases outside the gene matches: 4.

This clone is a singleton in its sample. The genes are TRBV9 and TRBJ2-3, with 9 bases matching TRBD1. The CDR3 contains 15 residues. V was clipped by 0 bases and J by 1 base; unmatched bases: 0. The V gene's germline CDR1 is SGDLS and CDR2 YYNGEE. CDR3 DNA: TGTGCCAGCAGCGTAGGGACAGGGGGCACAGATACGCAGTATTTT. Protein: CASSVGTGGTDTQYF.

This chain links TRBV7-8 with TRBJ1-5; TRBD1 is a possible D gene (5 bases). V was pared by 1 base and J by 7 bases, with 17 bases between. Germline values: CDR1 SGHVS, CDR2 FQNEAQ. This CDR3 is 16 amino acids long. The CDR3 DNA sequence: TGTGCCAGCAGCTTAGAAGCTTCAGGGTTTGAACAGCCCCAGCATTTT. Translation: CASSLEASGFEQPQHF.

This chain joins TRBV7-2 and TRBJ1-2, with a tentative D call TRBD1 (5 bases). The V end was cut by 5 bases, the J end by 2 bases, with 15 bases between. CDR3 length: 15 amino acids. Germline V lookup: CDR1 SGHTA, CDR2 FQGNSA. CDR3 amino acids: CASSTSLTVNYGYTF. The DNA of the CDR3 is TGTGCCAGCAGCACAAGCCTGACAGTAAACTATGGCTACACCTTC.

V usage is TRBV28 and J usage is TRBJ1-2; 8 bases fit TRBD1. This CDR3 is built from 13 residues. With 5 bases clipped from V and 4 bases from J, the junction kept 3 bases outside the gene matches. Germline CDR1 reads MDHEN; CDR2 reads SYDVKM. In DNA form, the CDR3 reads TGTGCCAGCAGTCAGGACAGGGTCTATGGCTACACCTTC. Amino acid sequence: CASSQDRVYGYTF.

This rearrangement joins TRBV13 to TRBJ2-2; maybe TRBD2 (7 bases). This CDR3 has 20 residues. Germline assignment: CDR1 PRHDT and CDR2 FYEKMQ (reference sequence). V was clipped by 0 bases and J by 2 bases, with 22 bases between them. The CDR3 DNA reads TGTGCCAGCAGCTTAGGAAGGGGGGACTACCCTCTAGGTAACACCGGGGAGCTGTTTTTT. The encoded protein is CASSLGRGDYPLGNTGELFF.

The rearrangement uses TRBV9 and TRBJ2-7; 8 bases agree with TRBD2. Trimming removed 4 bases from V and 2 bases from J; junction bases left unmatched: 8. Germline CDR1 reads SGDLS; CDR2 reads YYNGEE. This CDR3 is built from 15 residues. The CDR3 spells CASSLSPGGPYEQYF. The CDR3 coding sequence is TGTGCCAGCAGCCTCTCTCCGGGAGGGCCCTACGAGCAGTACTTC.

This sequence joins TRBV7-2 and TRBJ2-7, with 13 bases that match TRBD2. The CDR3 is 16 residues long. From germline, CDR1 is SGHTA and CDR2 FQGNSA. Germline trimming cut 0 bases from V and 7 bases from J; bases unmatched to any gene: 6. The DNA of the CDR3 is TGTGCCAGCAGCTTAGCCGGACTAGCGGGAGTCGGGGAGCAGTACTTC. Translating it yields CASSLAGLAGVGEQYF.

The chain links TRBV30 to TRBJ1-2; 9 positions agree with TRBD1. This CDR3 contains 15 residues. Trimming removed 6 bases from V and 8 bases from J; junction bases left unmatched: 16. CDR1 and CDR2 from the germline V gene are GTSNPN and SVGIG (reference sequence). CDR3 nucleotide sequence: TGTGCCTGTAACTTCCGGGACAGGGTCCGAGGGGGCTACACCTTC. This codes for CACNFRDRVRGGYTF.

The J gene is TRBJ1-1, the V gene TRBV4-2; 8 bases line up with TRBD1. This CDR3 spans 15 amino acids. Germline-derived CDR1 and CDR2 are LGHNA and YNFKEQ. V shed 2 bases, J shed 3 bases, and the junction held 5 bases outside the gene matches. The DNA of the CDR3 is TGTGCCAGCAGCCAACCAGGGGGCGGATACACTGAAGCTTTCTTT. Protein sequence: CASSQPGGGYTEAFF.

The V gene is TRBV25-1, the J gene TRBJ1-6; D not resolved. CDR1 and CDR2 (germline): MGHDK, SYGVNS. The ends were cut back, 4 bases at V and 12 bases at J, with 13 bases in the middle. The CDR3 loop spans 13 amino acids. The chain's CDR3 is CASSGAFELPLHF. The CDR3 nucleotides read TGTGCCAGCAGTGGGGCGTTCGAACTACCCCTCCACTTT.

The chain carries TRBV28 and TRBJ1-4; TRBD1 agrees at 11 bases. Germline V CDR1 and CDR2: MDHEN, SYDVKM. V gave up 6 bases and J gave up 7 bases; unmatched junction bases: 4. CDR3 length equals 14 residues. CDR3 nucleotides: TGTGCCAGCAGCCCCGGGACAGGGGGTGAAAAACTGTTTTTT. It specifies CASSPGTGGEKLFF.

V usage is TRBV29-1 and J usage is TRBJ2-1, with 7 bases aligning to TRBD2. The CDR3 loop spans 16 amino acids. V lost 6 bases and J lost 1; bases outside the gene matches: 12. From germline, CDR1 is SQVTM and CDR2 ANQGSEA. The CDR3, as DNA: TGCAGCGTCCCGGGGGAGGGGTCGGGGTCCTACAATGAGCAGTTCTTC. Translated: CSVPGEGSGSYNEQFF.

The rearrangement joins TRBV29-1 to TRBJ1-1; 9 bases map to TRBD1. V was pared by 5 bases and J by 5 bases, with 3 bases of the junction left unmatched. This CDR3 is built from 12 residues. Germline V gives CDR1 SQVTM, CDR2 ANQGSEA. CDR3 loop: CSVWDRATEAFF. The CDR3 DNA is TGCAGCGTTTGGGACAGGGCTACTGAAGCTTTCTTT.

The V and J genes are TRBV27 and TRBJ1-1; 12 nucleotides line up with TRBD1. The V and J ends lost 1 base and 3 bases, in that order; junction bases with no gene match: 6. The CDR3 sequence is 17 residues long. In germline, CDR1 is MNHEY, CDR2 SMNVEV (reference sequence). The CDR3 DNA follows: TGTGCCAGCAGTTTATTCTCGGGACAGGGGGCGGACACTGAAGCTTTCTTT. Its protein product is CASSLFSGQGADTEAFF.

This CDR3 reads CATVGQGTYEQYF. CDR3 bases: TGTGCCACGGTGGGACAGGGTACCTACGAGCAGTACTTC. This rearrangement joins TRBV10-3 to TRBJ2-7; 9 bases line up with TRBD1. CDR3 length: 13 amino acids. V trimming: 10 bases; J trimming: 2 bases; junction bases outside the gene matches: 6. Germline V gene sequence: CDR1 ENHRY, CDR2 SYGVKD.

This chain uses TRBV28 with TRBJ2-7, with TRBD2 matching over 8 bases. This CDR3 comprises 14 residues. With 6 bases clipped from V and 0 bases from J, the junction kept 4 bases outside the gene matches. Looked up from germline, CDR1 is MDHEN and CDR2 is SYDVKM. CDR3 in amino acids: CASSRGGRSYEQYF. CDR3 nucleotide sequence: TGTGCCAGCAGCCGGGGGGGGCGCTCCTACGAGCAGTACTTC. Looking up the rest from reference TRBV28 and TRBJ2-7 gives the full variable domain: DVKVTQSSRYLVKRTGEKVFLECVQDMDHENMFWYRQDPGLGLRLIYFSYDVKMKEKGDIPEGYSVSREKKERFSLILESASTNQTSMYLCASSRGGRSYEQYFGPGTRLTVT.

This clone was picked up one time. The chain joins TRBV18 to TRBJ1-3; no clear D. Germline lookup yields CDR1 KGHSH and CDR2 LQKENI. This CDR3 is 15 amino acids long. V shed 2 bases and J shed 2 bases, with 10 bases lying between them. CDR3 in DNA: TGTGCCAGCTCACCATCCACAGTAACTGGAAACACCATATATTTT. Translating gives CASSPSTVTGNTIYF.

The chain uses TRBV6-5 and TRBJ2-1; no reliable D call. The CDR3 is 12 residues long. Per germline, CDR1 MNHEY and CDR2 SVGAGI. Trimming pared 2 bases from V and 5 bases from J, leaving 4 bases between. The CDR3 here is CASSYRDNEQFF. DNA of the CDR3: TGTGCCAGCAGTTACCGGGACAATGAGCAGTTCTTC.

This chain uses TRBV28 with TRBJ1-6; D possibly corresponds to TRBD1 (6 bases). The CDR3 contains 13 residues. Germline CDR1 is MDHEN and CDR2 is SYDVKM. V lost 7 bases and J lost 7, with 11 bases in between. The CDR3 loop is CASTPQGNSPLHF. As DNA, the CDR3 is TGTGCCAGCACCCCCCAGGGGAATTCACCCCTCCACTTT.

This chain connects TRBV2 to TRBJ2-2, with TRBD2 identical over 7 bases. The length of the CDR3 is 16 residues. The germline gives CDR1 SNHLY, CDR2 FYNNEI. V dropped 4 bases and J dropped 4; count of bases not matched to a gene: 9. The CDR3 bases are TGTGCCAGCAGTGGGGGGGGGACTAAAGTCACCGGGGAGCTGTTTTTT. Protein product: CASSGGGTKVTGELFF.

This clone was found once. The chain has TRBV4-1 and TRBJ2-1; TRBD2 matches at 9 bases. Germline loops: CDR1 MGHRA, CDR2 YSYEKL. This CDR3 has 16 amino acids. J gave up 4 bases and V 0 bases, and 4 bases lay outside the gene matches. Written as DNA, the CDR3 is TGCGCCAGCAGCCAAGATCATAGCGGGAGTTACAATGAGCAGTTCTTC. It codes for CASSQDHSGSYNEQFF.

The V and J genes are TRBV30 and TRBJ2-7; 7 bases map to TRBD1. The CDR3 runs to 15 residues. Germline V gives CDR1 GTSNPN, CDR2 SVGIG (reference sequence). The junction had 8 bases not matched to a gene; V was cut back by 0 bases and J by 3 bases. The CDR3 is CAWSVAGTESYEQYF. CDR3 in DNA: TGTGCCTGGAGTGTTGCCGGGACAGAAAGCTACGAGCAGTACTTC.

This chain uses TRBV30 with TRBJ2-7; 9 bases match TRBD1. Trimming cost V 0 bases and J 5 bases; bases outside gene matches: 8. The V gene's germline CDR1 is GTSNPN and CDR2 SVGIG (reference sequence). CDR3 size: 15 residues. The CDR3 reads CAWSVSTGGNHEQYF. The CDR3 DNA is TGTGCCTGGAGTGTAAGTACAGGGGGCAATCACGAGCAGTACTTC.